This T cell receptor beta chain was found in a study of blood T cell repertoires in COVID-19. Turning to the study itself: The study drew acute and convalescent COVID-19 samples from the United States, Italy and Spain. T cells, B-cell-depleted T cells, or PBMCs provided the cDNA or gDNA that served as material.

Original processing notes: Reference gene primer amplification gave estimated nucleated cell counts. TCRdb keeps only in-frame clones here, not all; method: immunoSEQ multiplex PCR. V and J calls and clone size are as listed in that table; D and trimming were resolved from the DNA. The table lists 80,000 to 95,000 clones, about nine tenths of them singletons. There are 16 residues in the CDR3. V lost 2 bases and J lost 0; bases outside the gene matches: 4. The germline V gene encodes CDR1 KGHSH and CDR2 LQKENI. Sample: peripheral blood. The J gene is TRBJ1-3, the V gene TRBV18; TRBD1 agrees at 7 bases. The sequence was collected from a human donor with active COVID-19. The donor label of this sample is uncertain. The CDR3 sequence is CASSPNQGDSGNTIYF. CDR3 sequence (DNA): TGTGCCAGCTCACCAAATCAGGGGGACTCTGGAAACACCATATATTTT.